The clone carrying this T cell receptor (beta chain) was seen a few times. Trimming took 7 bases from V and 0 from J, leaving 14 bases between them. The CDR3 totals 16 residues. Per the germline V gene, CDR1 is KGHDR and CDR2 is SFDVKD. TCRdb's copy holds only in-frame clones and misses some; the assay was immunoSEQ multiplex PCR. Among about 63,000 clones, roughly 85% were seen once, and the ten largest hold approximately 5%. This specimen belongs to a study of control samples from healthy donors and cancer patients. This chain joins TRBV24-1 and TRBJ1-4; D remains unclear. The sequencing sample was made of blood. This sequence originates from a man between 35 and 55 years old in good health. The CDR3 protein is CATRARQVATNEKLFF. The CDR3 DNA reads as TGTGCCACCAGGGCCCGGCAGGTCGCAACTAATGAAAAACTGTTTTTT.